Listed below are T cell receptor beta chains from one sample, sequenced in a study of cytomegalovirus exposure and HLA in healthy donors. Assay used: immunoSEQ multiplex PCR; TCRdb lists only in-frame clones, some missing. The table has some 140,000 clones, approximately 73% seen once. Material for sequencing was PBMCs. The source of these receptors is a woman aged 40 to 55 in good health and CMV-seronegative. CDR3s include the opening cysteine and the closing phenylalanine or tryptophan. A D gene is named only where the DNA matches it firmly.

TRBV28	TRBJ2-5	-	CASSMQQGGGETQYF
TRBV4-1	TRBJ1-1	-	CASSQDGGGESPQNTEAFF
TRBV15	TRBJ1-5	-	CATSLGGNIGQPQHF
TRBV4-3	TRBJ2-2	-	CASSQDSTGELLF
TRBV7-9	TRBJ2-5	TRBD2	CASSRTGGAETQYF
TRBV7-9	TRBJ1-2	TRBD1	CASSSGVTGGADGYTF
TRBV15	TRBJ1-1	TRBD1	CATKTGMNTEAFF
TRBV2	TRBJ2-1	TRBD2	CASSDTSGGPMGEQFF
TRBV5-4	TRBJ2-1	TRBD2	CASSSGAGGAGGSGEQFF
TRBV2	TRBJ2-1	TRBD1	CASTRDRFNEQFF
TRBV5-1	TRBJ2-5	-	CASSFLQETQYF
TRBV10-3	TRBJ1-1	-	CAISEFQLQGTEAFF
TRBV9	TRBJ2-6	TRBD2	CASSPPGLAGTSGANVLTF
TRBV9	TRBJ1-6	-	CASSALQNSPLHF
TRBV7-2	TRBJ2-1	-	CASSLGGDAEQFF
TRBV7-9	TRBJ2-7	-	CASSTGLYEQYF
TRBV6-1	TRBJ2-7	-	CASSVTQGTEQYF
TRBV6-5	TRBJ2-1	TRBD2	CASSITMAGVNEQFF
TRBV9	TRBJ1-1	-	CASSAVIDADTEAFF
TRBV28	TRBJ2-3	-	CASSSEDSRKLTDTQYF
TRBV29-1	TRBJ1-2	-	CSVLDLRGFNYGYTF
TRBV4-3	TRBJ1-4	TRBD1	CASSQGGQGGEKLFF
TRBV4-1	TRBJ1-1	-	CASSQGGPGQNTEAFF
TRBV2	TRBJ1-2	-	CASSAQGSGYTF
TRBV7-2	TRBJ1-6	-	CASSLWESSYNSPLHF
TRBV12-5	TRBJ2-6	-	CASGKDSSGANVLTF
TRBV9	TRBJ1-1	-	CASSVAVGSTEAFF
TRBV19	TRBJ2-3	-	CASTPTRVVTDTQYF
TRBV29-1	TRBJ1-2	-	CSVGQTNYGYTF
TRBV2	TRBJ2-3	-	CASSGGFRNTDTQYF
TRBV5-6	TRBJ2-7	-	CASSPGTLREQYF
TRBV18	TRBJ2-1	-	CASSPADRQFPFF
TRBV4-2	TRBJ2-3	-	CASKGADTQYF
TRBV7-8	TRBJ2-5	TRBD2	CASSLVPREVGGEETQYF
TRBV28	TRBJ2-5	-	CASSVGQETQYF
TRBV2	TRBJ1-6	-	CASSSEEYNSPLHF
TRBV2	TRBJ2-7	TRBD1	CASSDTGAYEQYF
TRBV19	TRBJ2-1	-	CASSLGGLYATYNEQFF
TRBV6-6	TRBJ2-2	TRBD2	CASSYSKLADFGELFF
TRBV6-1	TRBJ1-1	-	CASSEVLRVVNTEAFF
TRBV12-5	TRBJ1-1	TRBD1	CASGFSGQGPTEAFF
TRBV7-9	TRBJ1-2	-	CASSPSLVNYGYTF
TRBV29-1	TRBJ2-7	-	CSVETGPYEQYF
TRBV7-9	TRBJ1-5	TRBD1	CASSKTGDSNQPQHF
TRBV9	TRBJ1-4	TRBD1	CASSPYRGVGEKLFF
TRBV6-5	TRBJ1-5	-	CASSRGGQPQHF
TRBV5-6	TRBJ2-1	TRBD2	CASSLRASGYNEQFF
TRBV29-1	TRBJ2-3	TRBD1	CSVRTGYRHVATDTQYF
TRBV5-5	TRBJ1-1	TRBD1	CASSLAGDRTEAFF